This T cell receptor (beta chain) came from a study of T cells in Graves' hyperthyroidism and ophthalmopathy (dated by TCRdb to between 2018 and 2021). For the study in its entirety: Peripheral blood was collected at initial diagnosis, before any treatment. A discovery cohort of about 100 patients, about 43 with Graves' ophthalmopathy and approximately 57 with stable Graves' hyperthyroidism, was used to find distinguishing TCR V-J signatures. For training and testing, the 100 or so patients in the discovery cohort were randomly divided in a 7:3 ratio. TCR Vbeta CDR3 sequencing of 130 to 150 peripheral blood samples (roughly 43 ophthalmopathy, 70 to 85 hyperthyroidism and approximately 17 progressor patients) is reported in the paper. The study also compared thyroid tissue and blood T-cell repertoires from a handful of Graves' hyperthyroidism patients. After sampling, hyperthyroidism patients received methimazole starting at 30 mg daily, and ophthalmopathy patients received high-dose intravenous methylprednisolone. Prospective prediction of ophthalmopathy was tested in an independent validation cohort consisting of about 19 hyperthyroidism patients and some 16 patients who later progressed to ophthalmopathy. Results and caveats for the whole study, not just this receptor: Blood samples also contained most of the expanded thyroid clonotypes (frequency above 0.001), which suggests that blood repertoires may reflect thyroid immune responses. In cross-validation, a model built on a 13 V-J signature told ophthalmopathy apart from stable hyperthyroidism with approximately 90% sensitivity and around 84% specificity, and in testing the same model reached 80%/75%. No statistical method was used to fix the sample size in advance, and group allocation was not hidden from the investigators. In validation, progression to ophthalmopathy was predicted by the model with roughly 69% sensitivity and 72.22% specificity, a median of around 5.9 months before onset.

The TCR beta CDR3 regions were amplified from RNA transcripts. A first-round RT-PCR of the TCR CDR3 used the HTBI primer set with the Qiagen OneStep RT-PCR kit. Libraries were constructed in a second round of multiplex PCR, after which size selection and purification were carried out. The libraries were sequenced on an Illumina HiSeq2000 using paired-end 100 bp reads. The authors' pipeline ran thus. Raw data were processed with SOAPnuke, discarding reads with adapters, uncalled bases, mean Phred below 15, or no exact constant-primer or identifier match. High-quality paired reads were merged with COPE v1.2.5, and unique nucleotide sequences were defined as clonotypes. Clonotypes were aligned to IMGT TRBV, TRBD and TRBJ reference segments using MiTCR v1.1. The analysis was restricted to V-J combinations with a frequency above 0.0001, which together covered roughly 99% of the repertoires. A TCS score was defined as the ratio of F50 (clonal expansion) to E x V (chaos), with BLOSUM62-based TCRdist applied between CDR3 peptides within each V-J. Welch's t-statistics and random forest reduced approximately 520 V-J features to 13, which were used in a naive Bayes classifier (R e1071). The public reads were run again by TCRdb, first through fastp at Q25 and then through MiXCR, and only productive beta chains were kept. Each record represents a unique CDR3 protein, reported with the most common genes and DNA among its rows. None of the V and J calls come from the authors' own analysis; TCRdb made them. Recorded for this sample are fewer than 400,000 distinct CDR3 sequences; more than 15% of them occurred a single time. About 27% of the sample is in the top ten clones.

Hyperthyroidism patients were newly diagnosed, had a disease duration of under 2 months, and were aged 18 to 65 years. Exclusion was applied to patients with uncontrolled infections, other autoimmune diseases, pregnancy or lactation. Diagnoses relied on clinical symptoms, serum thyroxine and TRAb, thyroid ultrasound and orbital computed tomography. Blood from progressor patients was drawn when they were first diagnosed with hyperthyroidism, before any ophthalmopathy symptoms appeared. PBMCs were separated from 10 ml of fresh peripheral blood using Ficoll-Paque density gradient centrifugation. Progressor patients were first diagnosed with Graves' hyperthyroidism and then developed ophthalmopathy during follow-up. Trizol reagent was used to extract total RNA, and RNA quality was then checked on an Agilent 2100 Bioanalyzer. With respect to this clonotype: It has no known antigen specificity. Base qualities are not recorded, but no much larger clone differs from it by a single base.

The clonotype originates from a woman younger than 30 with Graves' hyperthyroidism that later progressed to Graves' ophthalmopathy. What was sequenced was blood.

CDR3 sequence: CAMELAGDEQFF. Here is the DNA: TGTGCCATGGAGCTAGCGGGAGATGAGCAGTTCTTC. The chain uses TRBV19 and TRBJ2-1, with 10 bases aligning to TRBD2. The CDR3 goes from the cysteine to the phenylalanine over 12 residues. Just CDR3 DNA is preserved here, 36 bases in frame from base 1. Based on the germline V gene (reference sequence), the CDR1 and CDR2 sequences are LNHDA and SQIVND. Trimmed from V: 10 bases; trimmed from J: 8 bases; junction bases lacking a gene match: 5.